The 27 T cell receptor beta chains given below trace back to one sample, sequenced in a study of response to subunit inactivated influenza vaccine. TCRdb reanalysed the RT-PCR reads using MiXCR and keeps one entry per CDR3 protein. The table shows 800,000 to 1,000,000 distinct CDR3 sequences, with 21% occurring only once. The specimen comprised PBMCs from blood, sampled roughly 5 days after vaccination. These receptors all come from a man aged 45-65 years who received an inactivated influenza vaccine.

The CDR3, as DNA: TGTGCCAGCAGCTTCGGACTAGCGGGAGGGCCAGGCAATGAGCAGTTCTTC. This sequence encodes CASSFGLAGGPGNEQFF. V gene TRBV7-6 combines with J gene TRBJ2-1, with 15 bases fitting TRBD2. V dropped 3 bases and J dropped 6; count of bases not matched to a gene: 6. CDR3 length: 17 residues. CDR1 is SGHVS and CDR2 is FNYEAQ in the germline V gene.

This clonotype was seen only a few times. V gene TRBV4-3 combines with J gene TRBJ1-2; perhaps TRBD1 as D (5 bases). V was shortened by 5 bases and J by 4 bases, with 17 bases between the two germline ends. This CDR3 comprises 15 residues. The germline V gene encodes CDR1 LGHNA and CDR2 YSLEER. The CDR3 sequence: CASSLRWGDAYGYTF. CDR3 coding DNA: TGCGCCAGCAGCTTACGATGGGGGGATGCCTATGGCTACACCTTC.

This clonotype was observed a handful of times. The DNA for the CDR3 is TGCAGCGTTGCGGGACAGCTTCAAGAGACCCAGTACTTC. This codes for CSVAGQLQETQYF. This chain joins TRBV29-1 and TRBJ2-5; the match to TRBD1 covers 7 bases. The CDR3 covers 13 residues. Germline CDR1 and CDR2: SQVTM and ANQGSEA. With 4 bases clipped from V and 2 bases from J, the junction kept 4 bases outside the gene matches.

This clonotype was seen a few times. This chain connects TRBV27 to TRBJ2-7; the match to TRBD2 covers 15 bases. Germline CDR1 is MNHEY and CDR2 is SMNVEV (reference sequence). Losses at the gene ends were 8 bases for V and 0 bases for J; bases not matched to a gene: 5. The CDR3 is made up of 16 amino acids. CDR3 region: CASEGLAGGSSYEQYF. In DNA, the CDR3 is TGTGCCAGCGAGGGACTAGCGGGAGGTAGCTCCTACGAGCAGTACTTC.

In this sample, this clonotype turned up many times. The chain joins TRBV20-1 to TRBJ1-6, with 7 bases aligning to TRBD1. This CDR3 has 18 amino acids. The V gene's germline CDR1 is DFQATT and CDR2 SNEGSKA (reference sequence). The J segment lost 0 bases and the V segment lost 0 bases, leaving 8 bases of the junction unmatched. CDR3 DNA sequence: TGCAGTGCTAGAGACCTAGACAGGGATCGCTCCTATAATTCACCCCTCCACTTT. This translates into CSARDLDRDRSYNSPLHF.

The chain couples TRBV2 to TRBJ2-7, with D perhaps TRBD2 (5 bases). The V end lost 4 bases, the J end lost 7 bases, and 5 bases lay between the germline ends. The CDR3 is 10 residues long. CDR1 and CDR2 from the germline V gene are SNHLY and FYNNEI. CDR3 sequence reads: CASSGGEQYF. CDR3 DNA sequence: TGTGCCAGCAGTGGAGGGGAGCAGTACTTC.

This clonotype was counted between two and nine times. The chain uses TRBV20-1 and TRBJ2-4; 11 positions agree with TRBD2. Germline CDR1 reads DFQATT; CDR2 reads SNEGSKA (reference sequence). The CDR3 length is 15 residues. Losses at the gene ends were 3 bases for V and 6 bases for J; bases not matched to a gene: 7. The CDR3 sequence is CSASKLAGVVNIQYF. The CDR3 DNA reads TGCAGTGCTAGTAAACTAGCGGGAGTGGTAAACATTCAGTACTTC.

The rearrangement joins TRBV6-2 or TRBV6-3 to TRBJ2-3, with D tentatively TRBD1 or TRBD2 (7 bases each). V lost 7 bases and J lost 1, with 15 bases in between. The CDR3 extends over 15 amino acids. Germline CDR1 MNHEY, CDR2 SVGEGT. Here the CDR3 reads CASNQGGGRTDTQYF. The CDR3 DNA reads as TGTGCCAGCAACCAGGGAGGGGGCCGCACAGATACGCAGTATTTT.

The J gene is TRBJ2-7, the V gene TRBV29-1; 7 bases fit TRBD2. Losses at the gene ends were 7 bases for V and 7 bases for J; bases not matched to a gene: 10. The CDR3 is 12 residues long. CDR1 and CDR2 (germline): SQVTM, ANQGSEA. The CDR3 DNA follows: TGCAGCGAAAGGGACTACTCGGGGGAGCAGTACTTC. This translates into CSERDYSGEQYF.

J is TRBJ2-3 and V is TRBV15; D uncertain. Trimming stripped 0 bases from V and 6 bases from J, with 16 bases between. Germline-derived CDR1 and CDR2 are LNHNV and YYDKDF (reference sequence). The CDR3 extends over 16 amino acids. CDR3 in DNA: TGTGCCACCAGCAGAGAGAACCCAAAAGGGTGGGATACGCAGTATTTT. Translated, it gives CATSRENPKGWDTQYF.

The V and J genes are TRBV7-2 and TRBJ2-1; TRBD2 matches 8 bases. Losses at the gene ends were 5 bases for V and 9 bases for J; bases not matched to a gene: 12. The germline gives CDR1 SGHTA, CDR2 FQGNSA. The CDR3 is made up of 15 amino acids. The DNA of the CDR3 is TGTGCCAGCAGCCCCGTGACTAGCGCCCGGGGTGAGCAGTTCTTC. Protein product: CASSPVTSARGEQFF.

CDR3 protein: CASSQITVREQFF. The CDR3 coding sequence is TGCGCCAGCAGCCAGATAACCGTGCGGGAGCAGTTCTTC. The chain recombines TRBV4-1 with TRBJ2-1, with no clear D. Deletions cut 3 bases from V and 10 bases from J, with 13 bases between. Germline CDR1 reads MGHRA; CDR2 reads YSYEKL. The CDR3 consists of 13 residues.

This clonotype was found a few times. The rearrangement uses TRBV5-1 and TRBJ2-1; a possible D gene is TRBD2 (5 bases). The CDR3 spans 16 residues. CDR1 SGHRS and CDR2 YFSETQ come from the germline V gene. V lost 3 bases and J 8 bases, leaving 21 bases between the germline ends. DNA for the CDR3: TGCGCCAGCAGCTCGCCAACTGAAACCCCCGGGGATGAGCAGTTCTTC. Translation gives CASSSPTETPGDEQFF.

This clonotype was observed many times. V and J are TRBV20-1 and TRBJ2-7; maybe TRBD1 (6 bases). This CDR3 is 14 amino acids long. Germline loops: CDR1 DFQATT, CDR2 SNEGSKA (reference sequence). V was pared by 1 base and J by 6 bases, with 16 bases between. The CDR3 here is CSARVGQNRIEQYF. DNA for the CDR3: TGCAGTGCTAGAGTAGGACAGAACCGAATCGAGCAGTACTTC.

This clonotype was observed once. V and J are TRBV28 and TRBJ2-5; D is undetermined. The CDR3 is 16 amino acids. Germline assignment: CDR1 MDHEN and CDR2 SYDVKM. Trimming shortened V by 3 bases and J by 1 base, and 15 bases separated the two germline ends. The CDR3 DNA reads TGTGCCAGCAGTTTCCCCCGGCAGGCTCGCCAAGAGACCCAGTACTTC. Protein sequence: CASSFPRQARQETQYF.

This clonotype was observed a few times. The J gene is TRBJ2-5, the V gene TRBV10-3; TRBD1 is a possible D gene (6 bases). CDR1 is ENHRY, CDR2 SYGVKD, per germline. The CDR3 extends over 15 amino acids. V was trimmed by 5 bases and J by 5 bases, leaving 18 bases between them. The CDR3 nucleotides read TGTGCCATCAGTCAGGGGTCGGCAAAATGGGAGACCCAGTACTTC. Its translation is CAISQGSAKWETQYF.

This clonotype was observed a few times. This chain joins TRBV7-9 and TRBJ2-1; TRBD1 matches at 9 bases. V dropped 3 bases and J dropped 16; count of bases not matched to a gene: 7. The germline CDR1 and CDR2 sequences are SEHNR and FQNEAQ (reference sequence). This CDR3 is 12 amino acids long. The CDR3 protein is CASSLGQGISFF. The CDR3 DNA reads TGTGCCAGCAGCTTGGGACAGGGCATCAGTTTCTTC. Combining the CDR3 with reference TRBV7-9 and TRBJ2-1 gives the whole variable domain DTGVSQNPRHKITKRGQNVTFRCDPISEHNRLYWYRQTLGQGPEFLTYFQNEAQLEKSRLLSDRFSAERPKGSFSTLEIQRTEQGDSAMYLCASSLGQGISFFGPGTRLTVL.

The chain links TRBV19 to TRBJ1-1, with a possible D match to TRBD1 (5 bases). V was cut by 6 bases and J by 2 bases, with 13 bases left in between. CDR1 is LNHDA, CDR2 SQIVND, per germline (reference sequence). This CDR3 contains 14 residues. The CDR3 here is CASSMGTKNTEAFF. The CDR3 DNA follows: TGTGCCAGTAGCATGGGGACGAAAAACACTGAAGCTTTCTTT.

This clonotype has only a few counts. The CDR3 spells CASSSPQTEAFF. The CDR3 bases are TGTGCCAGCAGTTCCCCTCAGACTGAAGCTTTCTTT. The rearrangement links TRBV12-3 or TRBV12-4 to TRBJ1-1; D gene unclear. Deletions cut 4 bases from V and 5 bases from J, with 8 bases between. CDR3 length: 12 amino acids.

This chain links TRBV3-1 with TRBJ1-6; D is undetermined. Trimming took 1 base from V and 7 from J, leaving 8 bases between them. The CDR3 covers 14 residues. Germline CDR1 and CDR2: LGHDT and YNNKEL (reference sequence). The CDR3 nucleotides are TGTGCCAGCAGCCAAGTCGATCTGAATTCACCCCTCCACTTT. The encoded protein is CASSQVDLNSPLHF.

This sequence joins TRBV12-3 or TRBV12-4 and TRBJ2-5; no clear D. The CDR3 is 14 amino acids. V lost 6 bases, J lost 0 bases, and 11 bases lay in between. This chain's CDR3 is CASSSFEYQETQYF. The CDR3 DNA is TGTGCCAGCAGCTCGTTCGAGTACCAAGAGACCCAGTACTTC.

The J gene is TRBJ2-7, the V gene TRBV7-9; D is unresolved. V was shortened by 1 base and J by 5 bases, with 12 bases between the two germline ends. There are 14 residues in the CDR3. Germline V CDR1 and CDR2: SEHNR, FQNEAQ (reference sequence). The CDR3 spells CASSLDMDDHEQYF. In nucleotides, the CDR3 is TGTGCCAGCAGCTTAGACATGGACGATCACGAGCAGTACTTC.

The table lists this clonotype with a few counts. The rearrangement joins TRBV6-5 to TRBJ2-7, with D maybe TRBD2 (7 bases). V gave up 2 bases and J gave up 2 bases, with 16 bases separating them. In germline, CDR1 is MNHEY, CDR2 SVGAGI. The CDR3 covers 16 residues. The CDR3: CASSYGGASGTYEQYF. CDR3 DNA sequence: TGTGCCAGCAGTTACGGGGGGGCTAGCGGAACCTACGAGCAGTACTTC.

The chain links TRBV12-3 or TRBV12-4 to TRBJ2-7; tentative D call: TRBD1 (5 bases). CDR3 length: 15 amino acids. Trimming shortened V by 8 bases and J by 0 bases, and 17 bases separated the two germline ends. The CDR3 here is CASGMAGYGSYEQYF. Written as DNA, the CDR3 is TGTGCCAGCGGAATGGCAGGGTATGGCTCCTACGAGCAGTACTTC.

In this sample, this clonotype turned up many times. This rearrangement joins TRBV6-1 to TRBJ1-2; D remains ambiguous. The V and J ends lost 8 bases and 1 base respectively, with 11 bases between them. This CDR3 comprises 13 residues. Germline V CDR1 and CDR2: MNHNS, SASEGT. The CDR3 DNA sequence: TGTGCCAGCGGGCAGATAAATAACTATGGCTACACCTTC. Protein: CASGQINNYGYTF.

Here the CDR3 reads CASSLDDYLAGDYEQYF. The CDR3 DNA follows: TGTGCCAGCAGCTTAGATGACTACTTAGCGGGCGACTACGAGCAGTACTTC. The V and J genes are TRBV11-2 and TRBJ2-7; 7 positions match TRBD2. CDR3 size: 17 residues. Trimming removed 0 bases from V and 3 bases from J; junction bases left unmatched: 11. Germline-derived CDR1 and CDR2 are SGHAT and FQNNGV.

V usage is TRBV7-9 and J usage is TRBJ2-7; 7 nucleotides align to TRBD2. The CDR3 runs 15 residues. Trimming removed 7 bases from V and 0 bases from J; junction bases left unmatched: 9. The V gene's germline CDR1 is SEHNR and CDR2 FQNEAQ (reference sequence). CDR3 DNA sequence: TGTGCCAGCATCGATGGCGGGGGTTCCTCCTACGAGCAGTACTTC. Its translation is CASIDGGGSSYEQYF.